A selection of T cell receptor beta chains follows, all from one sample in a study of blood T cell repertoires in COVID-19. The repertoire was sequenced with immunoSEQ multiplex PCR; TCRdb's copy has only in-frame clones and lacks some. The sample holds just over 300,000 clones; 89% are singletons and the top ten take around a tenth. The sample taken for sequencing was PBMCs or T cells enriched from blood (not recorded which). The source of these receptors is a woman aged 40 to 50 who had recovered from COVID-19. Both conserved end residues are part of each CDR3. The D gene is left open where the match is weak.

J gene	CDR3 length	D gene	V gene	CDR3 DNA	CDR3 protein
TRBJ2-7	15	TRBD1	TRBV4-1	TGCGCCAGCAGCCCATATGGACAGGGAGAATACGAGCAGTACTTC	CASSPYGQGEYEQYF
TRBJ1-1	10	NA	TRBV30	TGTGCCTGGACGCAAGAGGGAGCTTTCTTT	CAWTQEGAFF
TRBJ2-7	16	TRBD2	TRBV5-4	TGTGCCAGCAGCACCGGGACTAGCCGAAGCTCCTACGAGCAGTACTTC	CASSTGTSRSSYEQYF
TRBJ2-2	16	TRBD1	TRBV9	TGTGCCAGCTGTCCGGGACAGGGACCGAACACCGGGGAGCTGTTTTTT	CASCPGQGPNTGELFF
TRBJ1-1	14	TRBD1	TRBV3-1/TRBV3-2	TGTGCCAGCAGCAAGGGACAGGAGAACACTGAAGCTTTCTTT	CASSKGQENTEAFF
TRBJ1-4	13	TRBD1	TRBV19	TGTGCCAGTACAGCAGGGGGCGATGAAAAACTGTTTTTT	CASTAGGDEKLFF
TRBJ2-7	15	TRBD2	TRBV7-6	TGTGCCAGCAGCCCACGGGGGGAAGTCAAGTACGAGCAGTACTTC	CASSPRGEVKYEQYF
TRBJ2-1	15	TRBD2	TRBV11-2	TGTGCCAGCAGCTTACTGGGAGGGCCGGGTAATGAGCAGTTCTTC	CASSLLGGPGNEQFF
TRBJ1-1	11	NA	TRBV29-1	TGCAGCGTTGAAGACGGGTATGGGGCTTTCTTT	CSVEDGYGAFF
TRBJ2-1	13	NA	TRBV29-1	TGCAGCGTTGGCAGGGACTCCTACAATGAGCAGTTCTTC	CSVGRDSYNEQFF
TRBJ1-4	14	TRBD1	TRBV18	TGTGCCAGCTCACCGACGACAGGGGAAGAAAAACTGTTTTTT	CASSPTTGEEKLFF
TRBJ2-7	12	TRBD1	TRBV11-2	TGTGCCAGCAGCCCTACAGGGGACGAGCAGTACTTC	CASSPTGDEQYF
TRBJ1-4	14	TRBD1	TRBV5-1	TGCGCCAGCAGCATGGGACAGAATAATGAAAAACTGTTTTTT	CASSMGQNNEKLFF
TRBJ1-1	15	NA	TRBV18	TGTGCCAGCTCACAGGGGGTAGACCGGAACACTGAAGCTTTCTTT	CASSQGVDRNTEAFF
TRBJ2-7	14	NA	TRBV5-1	TGCGCCAGCAGCTTGGGGCGGGGGCTCTACGAGCAGTACTTC	CASSLGRGLYEQYF
TRBJ2-7	16	TRBD2	TRBV5-1	TGCGCCAGCAGCTTGGTTGCTAGCGGGGGGACCTACGAGCAGTACTTC	CASSLVASGGTYEQYF
TRBJ2-3	15	NA	TRBV15	TGTGCCACCAGCAGAGATCGGGGGTTGGAGGATACGCAGTATTTT	CATSRDRGLEDTQYF